These 7 T cell receptor beta chains originate from one sample sequenced in a study of a mutant IDH1 vaccine in newly diagnosed glioma (dated by TCRdb to the early 2020s). In the paper's terms, the time point label means: week 11, during vaccination. Each vaccine dose was 300 ug of a 20-mer mutant IDH1 peptide in Montanide, given subcutaneously with topical imiquimod. These TCRs are of unknown antigen specificity. Library preparation used the immunoSEQ multiplex PCR assay. Drawn from immuneACCESS, this table holds only the in-frame rearrangements with V and J called that TCRdb kept. Clones are partly lost; checked studies trace under half to an unresolved V gene and leave the rest unexplained. The sample table shows 120,000 or so clones, and 80% are seen once. Approximately 5% of the sample belongs to the ten largest clones. The sample in question was PBMCs, obtained from a glioma patient whose treatment included an IDH1 peptide vaccine. Every receptor here comes from a man aged 40-49 years with glioma.

This sequence joins TRBV6-5 and TRBJ1-5; D is undetermined. The ends were cut back, 5 bases at V and 0 bases at J, with 8 bases in the middle. This CDR3 region has 14 residues. Germline V CDR1 and CDR2: MNHEY, SVGAGI. Here the CDR3 DNA reads TGTGCCAGCAGTCCCCGACTTAGCAATCAGCCCCAGCATTTT. Translated, it gives CASSPRLSNQPQHF.

This clone was counted ten times or more. CDR3 residues: CASSQVASPLHF. The DNA of the CDR3 is TGTGCCAGCAGCCAAGTAGCCTCACCCCTCCACTTT. The rearrangement links TRBV14 to TRBJ1-6; D is undetermined. This CDR3 contains 12 residues. Trimming pared 1 base from V and 10 bases from J, leaving 5 bases between. CDR1 and CDR2 from the germline V gene are SGHDN and FVKESK.

This sequence joins TRBV4-3 and TRBJ2-2; TRBD2 agrees at 8 bases. V gave up 0 bases and J gave up 5 bases; unmatched junction bases: 8. The germline V gene has CDR1 LGHNA and CDR2 YSLEER. The CDR3 spans 17 residues. In DNA form, the CDR3 reads TGCGCCAGCAGCCAAGACTCTGCCGGGGGGGAGACCGGGGAGCTGTTTTTT. It encodes CASSQDSAGGETGELFF.

The gene calls are TRBV6-6 and TRBJ2-1; no clear D gene. CDR3 length: 13 amino acids. V lost 0 bases, J lost 8 bases, and 8 bases lay in between. In germline, CDR1 is MNHNY, CDR2 SVGAGI (reference sequence). The CDR3 nucleotides are TGTGCCAGCAGTTACTCGATGTTCGATGAGCAGTTCTTC. It encodes CASSYSMFDEQFF.

The chain recombines TRBV25-1 with TRBJ2-5; possible D gene TRBD1, 5 bases. Judging by the DNA end, TRBJ2-7 fits better; the J call may be wrong. CDR3 size: 12 residues. Germline values: CDR1 MGHDK, CDR2 SYGVNS. In DNA form, the CDR3 reads TGTGCCAGCAGTTACGACAGTTACGAGCAGTACTTC. It translates to CASSYDSYEQYF.

The V gene is TRBV28, the J gene TRBJ1-5; maybe TRBD1 (6 bases). The CDR3 is made up of 16 amino acids. V lost 5 bases and J lost 0, with 14 bases in between. Germline assignment: CDR1 MDHEN and CDR2 SYDVKM. This chain's CDR3 is CASSPWTVNSNQPQHF. DNA of the CDR3: TGTGCCAGCAGTCCATGGACAGTTAATAGCAATCAGCCCCAGCATTTT.

V usage is TRBV18 and J usage is TRBJ1-1; D remains ambiguous. Germline V gene data show CDR1 as KGHSH and CDR2 as LQKENI. The CDR3 length is 14 residues. The ends were cut back, 2 bases at V and 1 base at J, with 8 bases in the middle. CDR3 sequence reads: CASSPKATNTEAFF. The CDR3 DNA reads TGTGCCAGCTCACCAAAGGCGACGAACACTGAAGCTTTCTTT. The full variable domain, completed using reference TRBV18 and TRBJ1-1, is NAGVMQNPRHLVRRRGQEARLRCSPMKGHSHVYWYRQLPEEGLKFMVYLQKENIIDESGMPKERFSAEFPKEGPSILRIQQVVRGDSAAYFCASSPKATNTEAFFGQGTRLTVV.